Presented here are 12 T cell receptor beta chains from one specimen sequenced in a study of blood T cell repertoires in COVID-19. Here immunoSEQ multiplex PCR was the method, and the copy in TCRdb shows in-frame clones only, minus some. This table holds hundreds of thousands of clones, nearly 90% found once. Sequencing input: PBMCs or T cells enriched from blood (not recorded which). The receptors were gathered from a woman younger than 30 with acute COVID-19.

V usage is TRBV7-2 and J usage is TRBJ2-3; TRBD1 is a possible D gene (6 bases). V dropped 5 bases and J dropped 4 bases, with 16 bases sitting between them. The CDR3 length is 15 residues. Per the germline V gene, CDR1 is SGHTA and CDR2 is FQGNSA. CDR3 in amino acids: CASSPLAGAADTQYF. CDR3 bases: TGTGCCAGCAGCCCCCTTGCAGGGGCCGCAGATACGCAGTATTTT.

V usage is TRBV4-2 and J usage is TRBJ2-1; the match to TRBD2 covers 12 bases. The CDR3 length is 17 residues. The trim removed 3 bases at V and 5 bases at J, leaving 8 bases unmatched. CDR1 is LGHNA and CDR2 is YNFKEQ in the germline V gene. The CDR3 here is CASSHQRTSGVDNEQFF. CDR3 DNA: TGTGCCAGCAGCCACCAAAGGACTAGCGGGGTAGACAATGAGCAGTTCTTC.

This clone was counted a single time. This rearrangement joins TRBV5-1 to TRBJ2-7; 7 nucleotides match TRBD2. Germline V gene data show CDR1 as SGHRS and CDR2 as YFSETQ. The CDR3 has 14 residues. The J segment lost 7 bases and the V segment lost 0 bases, leaving 7 bases of the junction unmatched. The CDR3 loop reads CASSLGAGREEQYF. CDR3 bases: TGCGCCAGCAGCTTGGGGGCAGGGAGGGAAGAGCAGTACTTC.

This CDR3 is CASSMKPGQGNTIYF. CDR3 nucleotide sequence: TGTGCCAGTAGTATGAAGCCGGGACAGGGAAACACCATATATTTT. V gene TRBV19 combines with J gene TRBJ1-3; 7 bases are shared with TRBD1. Germline CDR1 LNHDA, CDR2 SQIVND (reference sequence). The CDR3 covers 15 residues. V was clipped by 3 bases and J by 4 bases; unmatched bases: 6.

Here the CDR3 reads CATNLWGENEKLFF. The CDR3 DNA reads as TGTGCCACCAACCTTTGGGGGGAAAATGAAAAACTGTTTTTT. The chain links TRBV28 to TRBJ1-4; D might be TRBD1 (5 bases). CDR3 length: 14 amino acids. Germline CDR1 reads MDHEN; CDR2 reads SYDVKM. V lost 10 bases, J lost 5 bases, and 17 bases lay in between.

The chain links TRBV29-1 to TRBJ1-1; D is possibly TRBD1 (5 bases). The germline V and J ends were trimmed by 2 bases and 0 bases, with 16 bases remaining between them. The V gene's germline CDR1 is SQVTM and CDR2 ANQGSEA. The CDR3 covers 16 residues. CDR3 residues: CSVEWSRDRVNTEAFF. In DNA form, the CDR3 reads TGCAGCGTTGAATGGTCCAGGGATAGGGTGAACACTGAAGCTTTCTTT.

The chain combines TRBV11-2 with TRBJ1-1, with TRBD1 identical over 9 bases. The CDR3 has 16 amino acids. Unmatched junction bases numbered 4, after V lost 1 base and J lost 1 base. Germline values: CDR1 SGHAT, CDR2 FQNNGV. The CDR3 nucleotides are TGTGCCAGCAGCTTAGGAGTGGGACAGGGGAACACTGAAGCTTTCTTT. It is translated as CASSLGVGQGNTEAFF.

This sequence joins TRBV30 and TRBJ2-7; TRBD2 might be the D (7 bases). V was pared by 7 bases and J by 6 bases, with 13 bases between. This CDR3 region has 11 residues. Germline V gene lookup returns CDR1 GTSNPN and CDR2 SVGIG (reference sequence). CDR3 sequence reads: CASRGGSEQYF. CDR3 coding DNA: TGTGCCTCAAGGGGGGGATCCGAGCAGTACTTC. The full variable domain, in which reference TRBV30 and TRBJ2-7 provide the parts outside the CDR3, is SQTIHQWPATLVQPVGSPLSLECTVEGTSNPNLYWYRQAAGRGLQLLFYSVGIGQISSEVPQNLSASRPQDRQFILSSKKLLLSDSGFYLCASRGGSEQYFGPGTRLTVT.

This clone has only a few counts. The same CDR3 also results from other DNA sequences found in this sample. This chain joins TRBV30 and TRBJ1-3; 8 bases map to TRBD1. The CDR3 consists of 13 residues. Germline assignment: CDR1 GTSNPN and CDR2 SVGIG (reference sequence). The ends lost 7 bases at V and 4 bases at J; junction bases unmatched: 6. CDR3 amino acids: CASGTGGGNTIYF. The CDR3 region has the DNA TGTGCCTCGGGGACAGGAGGAGGAAACACCATATATTTT. The full variable domain, in which reference TRBV30 and TRBJ1-3 provide the parts outside the CDR3, is SQTIHQWPATLVQPVGSPLSLECTVEGTSNPNLYWYRQAAGRGLQLLFYSVGIGQISSEVPQNLSASRPQDRQFILSSKKLLLSDSGFYLCASGTGGGNTIYFGEGSWLTVV.

This clone came up once. The chain is built from TRBV6-4 and TRBJ2-1; 8 bases match TRBD2. This CDR3 comprises 15 residues. V shed 3 bases and J 4 bases; nucleotides not matched to a gene: 5. The germline CDR1 and CDR2 sequences are MRHNA and SNTAGT. CDR3 sequence (DNA): TGTGCCAGCAGTGAGGTAGCGGGACCGTACAATGAGCAGTTCTTC. This sequence encodes CASSEVAGPYNEQFF.

This chain uses TRBV7-9 with TRBJ1-6; 9 nucleotides agree with TRBD1. This CDR3 is 14 amino acids long. CDR1 and CDR2 (germline): SEHNR, FQNEAQ (reference sequence). V lost 1 base, J lost 8 bases, and 0 bases stayed unmatched. DNA of the CDR3: TGTGCCAGCAGCTTAGACAGGGGGCATTCACCCCTCCACTTT. It codes for CASSLDRGHSPLHF.

This chain connects TRBV10-2 to TRBJ2-3; TRBD2 might be the D (7 bases). Per germline, CDR1 WSHSY and CDR2 SAAADI. The CDR3 spans 13 residues. Trimming cost V 8 bases and J 1 base, with 10 bases left between them. The chain's CDR3 is CASGRGGTDTQYF. The CDR3 DNA reads as TGCGCCAGCGGGAGGGGGGGCACAGATACGCAGTATTTT.